This TCR beta chain was retrieved from a study of neurological immune-mediated disorders. This CDR3 has 14 residues. The V gene's germline CDR1 is MNHEY and CDR2 SVGEGT. V was shortened by 6 bases and J by 5 bases, with 16 bases between the two germline ends. This clonotype came up many times. MiXCR, applied by TCRdb to the 5' RACE reads, yields one record per CDR3 protein. The profile shows 80,000 or so distinct CDR3 sequences, around a tenth of them singletons. The sequenced sample consisted of PBMCs. The receptor was derived from a man aged 45 to 65 in good health. The rearrangement uses TRBV6-2 or TRBV6-3 and TRBJ2-5, with D uncertain. CDR3 residues: CASSPASVGETQYF. The CDR3 coding sequence is TGTGCCAGCAGCCCCGCGTCAGTGGGGGAGACCCAGTACTTC.